This T cell receptor beta chain emerged from a study of T cells in Graves' hyperthyroidism and ophthalmopathy (dated by TCRdb to the late 2010s). As for the study more broadly: Peripheral blood was sampled at the time of initial diagnosis, prior to any treatment. According to the paper, TCR Vbeta CDR3 sequencing was carried out on over 130 peripheral blood samples, which came from approximately 41 ophthalmopathy, around 75 hyperthyroidism and about 17 progressor patients. Prospective prediction of ophthalmopathy was tested in an independent validation cohort consisting of about 19 hyperthyroidism patients and some 15 patients who later progressed to ophthalmopathy. In addition, the study compared T-cell repertoires in thyroid tissue and in blood from about six Graves' hyperthyroidism patients. To identify distinguishing TCR V-J signatures, a discovery cohort of 100 or so patients was used, comprising 43 with Graves' ophthalmopathy and some 57 with stable Graves' hyperthyroidism. The approximately 100 discovery patients were randomly split 7:3 into training and test sets. After sampling, hyperthyroidism patients received methimazole starting at 30 mg daily, and ophthalmopathy patients received high-dose intravenous methylprednisolone. The full study reports these points: Ophthalmopathy was separated from stable hyperthyroidism by a 13 V-J signature model, with approximately 90% sensitivity and 81% to 83% specificity obtained in cross-validation and 80%/75% obtained in testing. In validation, the model predicted progression to ophthalmopathy with around 71% sensitivity and roughly 72% specificity, a median of 6.5 months before onset. Most expanded thyroid clonotypes (frequency above 0.001) were also detected in blood, suggesting blood repertoires may reflect thyroid immune responses. Sample size was not statistically predetermined, and blinding of investigators to group allocation was not performed.

In the ophthalmopathy patients, disease was moderately to severely active, with a Clinical Activity Score of 3 or more, a NOSPECS grade of 4 or more, and a duration of less than 3 months. The study excluded patients with uncontrolled infections, other autoimmune diseases, pregnancy or lactation. Diagnoses were based on clinical symptoms, serum thyroxine and TRAb, thyroid ultrasound and orbital computed tomography. Ficoll-Paque density gradient centrifugation was used to isolate PBMCs from about 9.4 ml of fresh peripheral blood. Total RNA was extracted using Trizol reagent, and RNA quality was assessed on an Agilent 2100 Bioanalyzer. From the germline V gene (reference sequence), CDR1 is SEHNR and CDR2 is FQNEAQ. Counted from cysteine to phenylalanine, this CDR3 has 13 amino acids. This entry keeps only the CDR3 DNA: 39 bases, framed from base 1. The germline V and J ends show losses of 3 bases and 6 bases respectively, and no gene match explains 5 bases of the junction.

The TCR beta CDR3 regions were amplified from RNA transcripts. The TCR CDR3 was subjected to a first round of RT-PCR using the HTBI primer set and the Qiagen OneStep RT-PCR kit. Libraries were constructed in a second round of multiplex PCR, after which size selection and purification were carried out. Libraries were sequenced paired-end with 100 bp reads on an Illumina HiSeq2000. The paper's processing steps were these. SOAPnuke was used to process the raw data, throwing out any read that contained adapters or uncalled bases, had a mean Phred below 15, or lacked an exact constant-primer or identifier match. High-quality paired reads were merged using COPE v1.2.5, and each unique nucleotide sequence was defined as a clonotype. Clonotypes were aligned to IMGT TRBV, TRBD and TRBJ reference segments using MiTCR v1.1. The analysis was restricted to V-J combinations with a frequency above 0.0001, which together covered approximately 99% of the repertoires. A TCS score was defined as the ratio of F50 (clonal expansion) to E x V (chaos), with BLOSUM62-based TCRdist applied between CDR3 peptides within each V-J. Welch's t-statistics and random forest reduced some 510 V-J features to 13, which were used in a naive Bayes classifier (R e1071). TCRdb reprocessed the public reads (quality trimming at Q25 with fastp, clone calling with MiXCR) and kept in-frame beta chains. One record per CDR3 amino acid sequence lists the most common genes and DNA. The V and J calls and clone size are TCRdb's, not the authors'. The sample table lists about 380,000 distinct CDR3 sequences, around a sixth of them with a count of one. In total, the top ten clones hold over 35% of the sample.

To note about this clonotype: No antigen is known for it. Base qualities were left out, and no much larger clone turns up one base away.

Recombination joined TRBV7-9 with TRBJ2-7; TRBD1 aligns with 7 central bases. This receptor was obtained from a young man with Graves' ophthalmopathy. The specimen was blood. The CDR3 protein is CASSFGTVSEQYF. The DNA is as follows: TGTGCCAGCAGCTTTGGGACAGTCAGCGAGCAGTACTTC. Reference TRBV7-9 and TRBJ2-7 genes cover what lies past the CDR3, so the full variable domain is DTGVSQNPRHKITKRGQNVTFRCDPISEHNRLYWYRQTLGQGPEFLTYFQNEAQLEKSRLLSDRFSAERPKGSFSTLEIQRTEQGDSAMYLCASSFGTVSEQYFGPGTRLTVT.